The 10 T cell receptor beta chains reported below all come from one sample, sequenced in a study of shared clonotypes between healthy human individuals. The assay was immunoSEQ multiplex PCR, and TCRdb's table has in-frame clones only and misses some. The sample yields over a million clones, roughly 96% seen once. Sequencing was performed on naive CD4+ T cells sorted from blood. As to subset: CD45RA+ positively selected. These receptors were obtained from a man under 40 in good health.

The genes are TRBV7-3 and TRBJ2-3; 9 bases are a match to TRBD2. This CDR3 comprises 15 residues. V lost 5 bases to trimming and J lost 5 bases; unmatched junction nucleotides: 8. Germline loops: CDR1 SGHTA, CDR2 FQGTGA. CDR3 residues: CASSPIAGEEDTQYF. CDR3 nucleotide sequence: TGTGCCAGCAGCCCGATAGCGGGAGAGGAAGATACGCAGTATTTT. Full variable domain (remainder filled in from reference TRBV7-3 and TRBJ2-3): GAGVSQTPSNKVTEKGKYVELRCDPISGHTALYWYRQSLGQGPEFLIYFQGTGAADDSGLPNDRFFAVRPEGSVSTLKIQRTERGDSAVYLCASSPIAGEEDTQYFGPGTRLTVL.

This clone came up once. The chain carries TRBV5-1 and TRBJ2-3; TRBD2 agrees at 8 bases. V trimming: 0 bases; J trimming: 2 bases; junction bases outside the gene matches: 5. CDR3 length equals 16 residues. Germline-derived CDR1 and CDR2 are SGHRS and YFSETQ. CDR3 amino acids: CASSLGSSGFTDTQYF. The CDR3 nucleotides are TGCGCCAGCAGCTTGGGGTCTAGCGGGTTCACAGATACGCAGTATTTT.

DNA of the CDR3: TGTGCCAGTAAGGGCAGGTCCACAGATACGCAGTATTTT. Translation: CASKGRSTDTQYF. The rearrangement links TRBV19 to TRBJ2-3; D is uncertain. The CDR3 is made up of 13 amino acids. V lost 7 bases and J lost 2, with 10 bases in between. CDR1 and CDR2 from the germline V gene are LNHDA and SQIVND (reference sequence).

This chain links TRBV28 with TRBJ2-3; TRBD2 matches 8 bases. The CDR3 runs 16 residues. Germline loops: CDR1 MDHEN, CDR2 SYDVKM. V was clipped by 5 bases and J by 3 bases; unmatched bases: 10. The CDR3 DNA reads as TGTGCCAGCAGTGGAGAGCGGGAGAGGAGGACAGATACGCAGTATTTT. Its protein is CASSGERERRTDTQYF.

The chain has TRBV6-6 and TRBJ2-7; D assignment may be TRBD1 or TRBD2 (5 bases each). Between the trimmed V and J ends, which lost 2 bases and 3 bases, there was a span of 14 bases. Germline CDR1 reads MNHNY; CDR2 reads SVGAGI (reference sequence). The CDR3 sequence is 15 residues long. The CDR3 loop reads CASSYTASGRYEQYF. CDR3 DNA sequence: TGTGCCAGCAGTTACACAGCGTCGGGACGCTACGAGCAGTACTTC.

This chain joins TRBV29-1 and TRBJ2-2; no definite D call. Germline assignment: CDR1 SQVTM and CDR2 ANQGSEA. The CDR3 has 14 amino acids. The V gene lost 4 bases and the J gene lost 4 bases, with 13 bases spanning the gap. Here the CDR3 DNA reads TGCAGCGTTGTCCTTCTTTCGCTCACCGGGGAGCTGTTTTTT. Protein sequence: CSVVLLSLTGELFF.

This chain joins TRBV10-1 and TRBJ2-1; the D gene is possibly TRBD2 (5 bases). The germline V gene has CDR1 WNHNN and CDR2 SYGVQD (reference sequence). Trimming left V 6 bases short and J 9 bases short, with 12 bases between. This CDR3 contains 12 residues. The CDR3 DNA is TGCGCCAGCAGCCAGAGGGTGGGTGAGCAGTTCTTC. The encoded protein is CASSQRVGEQFF.

V usage is TRBV7-2 and J usage is TRBJ2-1; 11 bases are a match to TRBD2. Trimming took 5 bases from V and 0 from J; bases not matched to a gene: 6. CDR3 length: 17 residues. CDR1 and CDR2 (germline): SGHTA, FQGNSA. The CDR3 here is CASSGLAGSRSYNEQFF. CDR3 DNA: TGTGCCAGCAGCGGACTAGCGGGTTCCCGCTCCTACAATGAGCAGTTCTTC.

The chain uses TRBV5-1 and TRBJ2-2; D is possibly TRBD2 (7 bases). This CDR3 is built from 16 residues. V was cut by 1 base and J by 2 bases, with 12 bases left in between. Germline V gene lookup returns CDR1 SGHRS and CDR2 YFSETQ. The CDR3 DNA follows: TGCGCCAGCAGCTTGAGGGGGGGGCCTAACACCGGGGAGCTGTTTTTT. This translates into CASSLRGGPNTGELFF.

This sequence joins TRBV7-2 and TRBJ1-1; D remains ambiguous. Germline V lookup: CDR1 SGHTA, CDR2 FQGNSA. With 2 bases removed from V and 0 bases from J, the gap between germline ends came to 13 bases. The CDR3 is made up of 16 amino acids. The chain's CDR3 is CASSLRTRGMNTEAFF. The CDR3 DNA sequence: TGTGCCAGCAGCTTAAGAACTAGAGGGATGAACACTGAAGCTTTCTTT.